This T cell receptor (beta chain) was identified in a study of blood T cells in healthy people across ages. Regarding the study as a whole: Roughly linear age-related decline in beta diversity appeared, significant by age 40.

With respect to this clonotype: Antigen unknown.

With a J-beta primer mix and a sample-barcoded 5' primer, a second PCR ran about 6 to 11 cycles. TCRdb processed the 5' RACE reads anew with MiXCR; each CDR3 protein has one entry. This sample yields 1.5 million to 2 million distinct CDR3 sequences, of which 28% are seen a single time; 7% to 9% belongs to the top ten. The V gene's germline CDR1 is DFQATT and CDR2 SNEGSKA (reference sequence). The CDR3 length is 12 residues. Trimming pared 3 bases from V and 3 bases from J, leaving 9 bases between. The genes are TRBV20-1 and TRBJ2-7, with a possible D match to TRBD2 (5 bases). Source material: blood. This TCR was recovered from a woman under 40 in good health. CDR3 nucleotide sequence: TGCAGTGCTAGGAGGGAGTACTACGAGCAGTACTTC. This gives the protein CSARREYYEQYF.